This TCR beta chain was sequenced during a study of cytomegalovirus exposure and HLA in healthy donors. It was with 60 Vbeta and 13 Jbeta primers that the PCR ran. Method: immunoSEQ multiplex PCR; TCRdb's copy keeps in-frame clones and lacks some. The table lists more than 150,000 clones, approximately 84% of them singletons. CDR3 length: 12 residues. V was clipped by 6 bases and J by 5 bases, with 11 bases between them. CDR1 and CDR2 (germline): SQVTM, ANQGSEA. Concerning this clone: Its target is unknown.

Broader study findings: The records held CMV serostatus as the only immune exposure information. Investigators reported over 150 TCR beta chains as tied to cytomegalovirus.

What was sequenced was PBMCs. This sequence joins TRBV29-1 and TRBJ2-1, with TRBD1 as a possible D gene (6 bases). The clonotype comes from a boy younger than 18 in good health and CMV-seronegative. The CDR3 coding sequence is TGCAGCGTACAGGGTTCTGACAATGAGCAGTTCTTC. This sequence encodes CSVQGSDNEQFF.